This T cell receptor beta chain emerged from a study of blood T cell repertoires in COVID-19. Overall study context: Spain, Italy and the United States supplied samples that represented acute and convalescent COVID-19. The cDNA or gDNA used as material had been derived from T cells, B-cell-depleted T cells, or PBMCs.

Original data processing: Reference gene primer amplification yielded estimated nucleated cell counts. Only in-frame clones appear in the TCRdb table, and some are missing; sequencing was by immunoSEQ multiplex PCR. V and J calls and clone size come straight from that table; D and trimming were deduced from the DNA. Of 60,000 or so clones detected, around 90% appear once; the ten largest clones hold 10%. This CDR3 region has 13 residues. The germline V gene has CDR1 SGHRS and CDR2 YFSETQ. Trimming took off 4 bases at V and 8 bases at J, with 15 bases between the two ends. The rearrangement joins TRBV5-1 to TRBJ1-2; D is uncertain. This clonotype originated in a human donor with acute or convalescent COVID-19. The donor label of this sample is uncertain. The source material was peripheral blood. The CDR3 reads CASSRPGEWGYTF. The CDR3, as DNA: TGCGCCAGCAGCCGACCGGGAGAGTGGGGCTACACCTTC. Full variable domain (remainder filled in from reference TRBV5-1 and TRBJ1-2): KAGVTQTPRYLIKTRGQQVTLSCSPISGHRSVSWYQQTPGQGLQFLFEYFSETQRNKGNFPGRFSGRQFSNSRSEMNVSTLELGDSALYLCASSRPGEWGYTFGSGTRLTVV.